This T cell receptor (beta chain) appears in the sequencing data of a study of cytomegalovirus exposure and HLA in healthy donors. Study summary: Earlier, 150 million to 200 million T cells were analyzed, and about 120 million unique TCR beta sequences were found among them. General observations from the study: When presence/absence was analysed, sequencing depth was taken to be roughly uniform across donors. With further analysis later on, most CMV-associated TCR beta chains appeared HLA-restricted. One later analysis reportedly identified an Asian-associated ancestry cluster that showed fewer N-insertions than the approximately 700-donor mean.

PCR amplification relied on 60 Vbeta primers (plus 13 Jbeta primers). TCRdb's copy holds only in-frame clones and misses some; the assay was immunoSEQ multiplex PCR. The sample totals around 130,000 clones. CDR1 and CDR2 (germline): SGHRS, YFSETQ. The V and J ends lost 4 bases and 2 bases respectively, with 16 bases between them. The CDR3 runs 16 residues. As to this clone: Its antigen is as yet unknown.

Material: PBMCs. The receptor was derived from a woman aged 60-70 years in good health and CMV-seronegative. The chain employs TRBV5-1 and TRBJ1-5; D gene ambiguous. In nucleotides, the CDR3 is TGCGCCAGCAGCCCACTAGCGTTGAACGGCAATCAGCCCCAGCATTTT. This gives the protein CASSPLALNGNQPQHF.